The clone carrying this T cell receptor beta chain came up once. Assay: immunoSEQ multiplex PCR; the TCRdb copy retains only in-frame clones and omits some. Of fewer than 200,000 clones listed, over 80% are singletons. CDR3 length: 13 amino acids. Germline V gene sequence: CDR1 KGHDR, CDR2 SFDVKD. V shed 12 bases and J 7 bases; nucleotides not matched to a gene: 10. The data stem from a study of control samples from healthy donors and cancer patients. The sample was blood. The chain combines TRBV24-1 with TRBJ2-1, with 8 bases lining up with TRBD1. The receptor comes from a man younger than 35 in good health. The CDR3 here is CAVGRGLENEQFF. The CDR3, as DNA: TGTGCCGTCGGCAGGGGGCTCGAGAATGAGCAGTTCTTC.